The 2 T cell receptor beta chains listed next were all sequenced from one sample in a study of blood T cell repertoires in COVID-19. The repertoire was sequenced with immunoSEQ multiplex PCR; TCRdb's copy has only in-frame clones and lacks some. The sample holds roughly 300,000 clones; 85% are singletons and the top ten take under 3%. The material sequenced was PBMCs or T cells enriched from blood (not recorded which). These receptors originate from a woman aged 50 to 65 who had recovered from COVID-19.

This chain links TRBV7-8 with TRBJ1-1; no firm D call. CDR1 is SGHVS and CDR2 is FQNEAQ in the germline V gene. Trimming stripped 2 bases from V and 1 base from J, with 11 bases between. The CDR3 has 15 residues. CDR3 DNA: TGTGCCAGCAGCTTACAGAAGATACGGAACACTGAAGCTTTCTTT. As protein: CASSLQKIRNTEAFF.

CDR3 protein: CASRTNTDTQYF. In nucleotides, the CDR3 is TGCGCCAGCAGGACTAACACAGATACGCAGTATTTT. The rearrangement uses TRBV10-2 and TRBJ2-3, with a possible D match to TRBD2 (5 bases). Germline loops: CDR1 WSHSY, CDR2 SAAADI. Trimming took off 6 bases at V and 2 bases at J, with 6 bases between the two ends. CDR3 length: 12 residues.